This is a list of T cell receptor beta chains from one sample in a study of OX40 agonist ivuxolimab in advanced cancers. TCRdb's copy holds only in-frame clones and misses some; the assay was immunoSEQ multiplex PCR. The sample lists tens of thousands of clones; roughly 84% were seen once. The specimen was CD4+ or CD8+ T cells sorted from blood, collected in a trial of the OX40 agonist ivuxolimab. The receptors come from an adult with an advanced solid tumor such as melanoma, head and neck, liver or kidney cancer. Each CDR3 is given with its conserved first and last residue. Each record gives: D gene, J gene, clone size, V gene, CDR3 protein, CDR3 DNA. The D gene is left open where the match is weak. Size tells how often a clone was seen (once, few, many) or the class of an expanded clone, and some rows leave it out.

D: TRBD1; J: TRBJ2-7; size: -; V: TRBV19; CDR3: CASSEGQVSEQYF; DNA: TGTGCCAGTAGTGAAGGACAGGTGAGCGAGCAGTACTTC
D: -; J: TRBJ1-2; size: -; V: TRBV23-1; CDR3: CASSQLVNYGYTF; DNA: TGCGCCAGCAGTCAACTAGTTAACTATGGCTACACCTTC
D: -; J: TRBJ1-1; size: -; V: TRBV7-9; CDR3: CASSLREAGEGTEAFF; DNA: TGTGCCAGCAGCTTACGGGAGGCAGGGGAGGGGACTGAAGCTTTCTTT
D: TRBD1; J: TRBJ2-7; size: -; V: TRBV5-1; CDR3: CASSLSPGQGREQYF; DNA: TGCGCCAGCAGCTTGTCGCCGGGACAGGGTCGCGAGCAGTACTTC
D: -; J: TRBJ2-3; size: -; V: TRBV5-4; CDR3: CASSLAGLPADTQYF; DNA: TGTGCCAGCAGCTTGGCCGGTCTGCCCGCAGATACGCAGTATTTT
D: TRBD2; J: TRBJ2-3; size: -; V: TRBV9; CDR3: CASSVVGGGWKDTQYF; DNA: TGTGCCAGCAGCGTAGTTGGCGGGGGGTGGAAAGATACGCAGTATTTT
D: -; J: TRBJ1-2; size: -; V: TRBV5-1; CDR3: CASSLKGAIGYTF; DNA: TGCGCCAGCAGCTTGAAAGGGGCCATTGGCTACACCTTC
D: TRBD1; J: TRBJ2-7; size: -; V: TRBV4-1; CDR3: CASSQDLGTGERGEQYF; DNA: TGCGCCAGCAGCCAAGATTTGGGGACAGGGGAACGTGGGGAGCAGTACTTC
D: TRBD1; J: TRBJ2-7; size: -; V: TRBV5-4; CDR3: CASSLWDRGHEQYF; DNA: TGTGCCAGCAGCTTGTGGGACAGGGGCCACGAGCAGTACTTC
D: TRBD1; J: TRBJ2-7; size: -; V: TRBV29-1; CDR3: CSVDSAGGYEQYF; DNA: TGCAGCGTTGACTCGGCAGGGGGCTACGAGCAGTACTTC
D: -; J: TRBJ2-5; size: -; V: TRBV4-1; CDR3: CASSRNPGETQYF; DNA: TGCGCCAGCAGTCGTAATCCGGGAGAGACCCAGTACTTC
D: -; J: TRBJ2-2; size: few; V: TRBV19; CDR3: CASSMVGGTGELFF; DNA: TGTGCCAGTAGTATGGTTGGGGGCACCGGGGAGCTGTTTTTT
D: -; J: TRBJ1-2; size: -; V: TRBV30; CDR3: CAWTGPPRDGYGYTF; DNA: TGTGCCTGGACCGGACCCCCCCGGGATGGGTATGGCTACACCTTC
D: TRBD1; J: TRBJ2-1; size: -; V: TRBV6-1; CDR3: CASSEAGMIAHRGEQFF; DNA: TGTGCCAGCAGTGAAGCGGGCATGATTGCGCACAGGGGTGAGCAGTTCTTC
D: -; J: TRBJ2-1; size: -; V: TRBV5-1; CDR3: CASSSTTSSYNEQFF; DNA: TGCGCCAGCAGCTCCACCACCAGCTCCTACAATGAGCAGTTCTTC
D: -; J: TRBJ2-1; size: -; V: TRBV19; CDR3: CASSIRPSYNEQFF; DNA: TGTGCCAGTAGCATTCGCCCGTCCTACAATGAGCAGTTCTTC
D: -; J: TRBJ2-7; size: -; V: TRBV5-8; CDR3: CASSLLRDEQYF; DNA: TGTGCCAGCAGCTTGTTACGGGACGAGCAGTACTTC
D: TRBD1; J: TRBJ2-7; size: -; V: TRBV19; CDR3: CASRVTSTGGPYEQYF; DNA: TGTGCCAGTAGGGTCACTTCAACAGGGGGACCCTACGAGCAGTACTTC
D: -; J: TRBJ2-7; size: -; V: TRBV6-6; CDR3: CASSPPLRQYF; DNA: TGTGCCAGCAGTCCCCCCCTGCGGCAGTACTTC
D: -; J: TRBJ2-7; size: -; V: TRBV5-6; CDR3: CASSLGSGFYEQYF; DNA: TGTGCCAGCAGCTTGGGGTCAGGATTCTACGAGCAGTACTTC
D: -; J: TRBJ1-6; size: -; V: TRBV6-1; CDR3: CASSEFGGDNSPLHF; DNA: TGTGCCAGCAGTGAATTTGGGGGGGATAATTCACCCCTCCACTTT
D: TRBD2; J: TRBJ2-5; size: -; V: TRBV18; CDR3: CASSPTPGLAGEETQYF; DNA: TGTGCCAGCTCACCAACTCCGGGACTAGCGGGGGAAGAGACCCAGTACTTC
D: TRBD1; J: TRBJ2-7; size: -; V: TRBV6-1; CDR3: CASSVDRGYEQYF; DNA: TGTGCCAGCAGTGTCGACAGGGGCTACGAGCAGTACTTC
D: TRBD1; J: TRBJ2-7; size: -; V: TRBV7-9; CDR3: CASSDADRSESYEQYF; DNA: TGTGCCAGCAGCGACGCGGACAGGTCGGAATCCTACGAGCAGTACTTC